One and the same sample provided the 21 T cell receptor beta chains below, sequenced in a study of cytomegalovirus exposure and HLA in healthy donors. Use of 60 Vbeta and 13 Jbeta primers characterized the PCR. TCRdb keeps only in-frame clones here, not all; method: immunoSEQ multiplex PCR. This table holds about 65,000 clones, more than 75% found once. Sequencing used PBMCs. The origin of the receptors is a girl between 5 and 17 years old in good health and CMV-seropositive.

The chain is built from TRBV7-2 and TRBJ2-5; 9 nucleotides line up with TRBD1. The CDR3 has 16 residues. V shed 1 base, J shed 3 bases, and the junction held 6 bases outside the gene matches. CDR1 and CDR2 from the germline V gene are SGHTA and FQGNSA. CDR3 residues: CASSLGTGASEETQYF. CDR3 coding DNA: TGTGCCAGCAGCTTAGGGACAGGGGCTTCCGAAGAGACCCAGTACTTC.

The chain uses TRBV5-1 and TRBJ2-5; the match to TRBD1 covers 7 bases. The V and J ends lost 4 bases and 5 bases, in that order; junction bases with no gene match: 5. CDR1 and CDR2 (germline): SGHRS, YFSETQ. The CDR3 has 13 amino acids. The CDR3 nucleotides read TGCGCCAGCAGCGGGACAGAGGGGGAGACCCAGTACTTC. This gives the protein CASSGTEGETQYF.

The chain carries TRBV7-9 and TRBJ1-2; 12 nucleotides align to TRBD1. CDR1 is SEHNR and CDR2 is FQNEAQ in the germline V gene (reference sequence). The CDR3 spans 15 residues. V lost 5 bases, J lost 3 bases, and 4 bases stayed unmatched. The CDR3 nucleotides are TGTGCCAGCAGCATGGGGACAGGGGGCGACTATGGCTACACCTTC. Encoded protein: CASSMGTGGDYGYTF.

This chain links TRBV15 with TRBJ1-5; D might be TRBD1 (5 bases). This CDR3 has 16 residues. Germline-derived CDR1 and CDR2 are LNHNV and YYDKDF (reference sequence). Trimming stripped 0 bases from V and 2 bases from J, with 11 bases between. The CDR3, as DNA: TGTGCCACCAGCAGAGATCGACAAGGGGGCAATCAGCCCCAGCATTTT. This codes for CATSRDRQGGNQPQHF.

The chain employs TRBV19 and TRBJ2-4; D remains unclear. The CDR3 is 12 residues long. V gave up 4 bases and J gave up 6 bases, with 7 bases separating them. CDR1 and CDR2 (germline): LNHDA, SQIVND (reference sequence). The CDR3 DNA reads TGTGCCAGTAGTACGGTTGGAAACATTCAGTACTTC. Its translation: CASSTVGNIQYF.

The chain carries TRBV10-3 and TRBJ2-3; D is unresolved. With 0 bases removed from V and 6 bases from J, the gap between germline ends came to 4 bases. CDR1 and CDR2 (germline): ENHRY, SYGVKD. The CDR3 length is 12 residues. CDR3 sequence: CAISESADTQYF. As DNA, the CDR3 is TGTGCCATCAGTGAGTCTGCGGATACGCAGTATTTT.

This clone has just a few counts. This chain connects TRBV10-1 to TRBJ2-7, with a possible D match to TRBD1 (6 bases). The germline V and J ends were trimmed by 0 bases and 3 bases, with 9 bases remaining between them. The V gene's germline CDR1 is WNHNN and CDR2 SYGVQD (reference sequence). The CDR3 loop spans 14 amino acids. For the CDR3, the DNA is TGCGCCAGCAGTGAGTCTGAGGGGGTCTACGAGCAGTACTTC. Its translation is CASSESEGVYEQYF.

The chain links TRBV7-9 to TRBJ2-3; 8 bases fit TRBD2. The CDR3 covers 15 residues. Germline values: CDR1 SEHNR, CDR2 FQNEAQ (reference sequence). Losses at the gene ends were 5 bases for V and 2 bases for J; bases not matched to a gene: 6. The CDR3 loop is CASSTGGGPTDTQYF. CDR3 DNA sequence: TGTGCCAGCAGCACCGGGGGGGGCCCCACAGATACGCAGTATTTT.

The V and J genes are TRBV7-2 and TRBJ2-7; 10 bases are a match to TRBD1. The CDR3 is 15 residues long. The ends lost 4 bases at V and 9 bases at J; junction bases unmatched: 12. The germline V gene encodes CDR1 SGHTA and CDR2 FQGNSA. The CDR3 DNA is TGTGCCAGCAGCTCAGCCCCGGGACAGGGGACGAGGCAGTACTTC. Encoded protein: CASSSAPGQGTRQYF.

This chain uses TRBV30 with TRBJ2-7, with TRBD1 identical over 7 bases. CDR1 GTSNPN and CDR2 SVGIG come from the germline V gene (reference sequence). This CDR3 has 14 amino acids. V dropped 1 base and J dropped 3; count of bases not matched to a gene: 6. The CDR3 nucleotides are TGTGCCTGGAGTGATGGACAGGCGTACTACGAGCAGTACTTC. Protein: CAWSDGQAYYEQYF.

This clone has more than one count but fewer than ten. J is TRBJ2-3 and V is TRBV14; 7 nucleotides match TRBD2. V gave up 2 bases and J gave up 6 bases; unmatched junction bases: 11. CDR1 and CDR2 from the germline V gene are SGHDN and FVKESK. This CDR3 comprises 16 residues. The CDR3 is CASSQYQRGRGDTQYF. DNA for the CDR3: TGTGCCAGCAGCCAATATCAGCGGGGCCGCGGGGATACGCAGTATTTT.

V is TRBV2 and J is TRBJ1-2; 7 positions match TRBD1. Trimming cost V 9 bases and J 7 bases; bases outside gene matches: 2. The germline gives CDR1 SNHLY, CDR2 FYNNEI. This CDR3 has 10 residues. CDR3 DNA: TGTGCCAGGTCAGGGGGTGGCTACACCTTC. Translation: CARSGGGYTF.

For this clone: This same CDR3 is encoded by further DNA sequences in the sample. The chain employs TRBV6-5 and TRBJ2-2, with D unresolved. Deletions cut 0 bases from V and 7 bases from J, with 9 bases between. The CDR3 is 14 residues long. Germline V gives CDR1 MNHEY, CDR2 SVGAGI. CDR3 loop: CASSYSTGFGELFF. CDR3 DNA sequence: TGTGCCAGCAGTTACTCTACCGGGTTCGGGGAGCTGTTTTTT.

This chain uses TRBV28 with TRBJ1-4; D ambiguous. Trimming removed 5 bases at V and 7 bases at J, with 8 bases between. The CDR3 length is 12 residues. From germline, CDR1 is MDHEN and CDR2 SYDVKM. The CDR3 DNA is TGTGCCAGCAGTGTGATCGGTGAAAAACTGTTTTTT. Its translation is CASSVIGEKLFF. The whole variable domain, filled in from reference TRBV28 and TRBJ1-4, reads DVKVTQSSRYLVKRTGEKVFLECVQDMDHENMFWYRQDPGLGLRLIYFSYDVKMKEKGDIPEGYSVSREKKERFSLILESASTNQTSMYLCASSVIGEKLFFGSGTQLSVL.

The chain uses TRBV7-5 and TRBJ1-5; the DNA was not compared with TRBD1, the D call given in the table. TRBV7-5 counts as a pseudogene. The CDR3 extends over 14 amino acids. CDR3 DNA: TGTGCCAGAAGCGGACAGGTCGGGAATCAGCCCCAGCATTTT. Its translation: CARSGQVGNQPQHF.

In nucleotides, the CDR3 is TGTGCCAGCAGTTTAGCCGGGACTAGGAGGAACGAGCAGTACTTC. Its translation: CASSLAGTRRNEQYF. The chain combines TRBV28 with TRBJ2-7; 8 nucleotides line up with TRBD2. This CDR3 has 15 residues. The V and J ends lost 2 bases and 5 bases, in that order; junction bases with no gene match: 8. The germline V gene has CDR1 MDHEN and CDR2 SYDVKM.

This CDR3 reads CASSPEGQGYRYGYTF. CDR3 DNA sequence: TGTGCCAGCAGCCCCGAGGGACAGGGTTATCGGTATGGCTACACCTTC. V is TRBV5-4 and J is TRBJ1-2; 9 bases align to TRBD1. J gave up 5 bases and V 4 bases, and 12 bases lay outside the gene matches. Germline V gene lookup returns CDR1 SGHNT and CDR2 YYREEE (reference sequence). The CDR3 has 16 amino acids.

The rearrangement uses TRBV25-1 and TRBJ1-2; D is unclear. The germline V and J ends were trimmed by 1 base and 6 bases, with 12 bases remaining between them. The CDR3 sequence is 14 residues long. CDR1 and CDR2 (germline): MGHDK, SYGVNS. The CDR3 coding sequence is TGTGCCAGCAGTGAATCGACAAAACCCCATGGCTACACCTTC. Amino acids: CASSESTKPHGYTF.

The chain employs TRBV7-2 and TRBJ1-2, with D perhaps matching TRBD1 (6 bases). This CDR3 region has 15 residues. Germline V lookup: CDR1 SGHTA, CDR2 FQGNSA. The V and J ends lost 5 bases and 4 bases respectively, with 17 bases between them. DNA for the CDR3: TGTGCCAGCAGCATCCTCCCGGGACAAACCTATGGCTACACCTTC. Translation: CASSILPGQTYGYTF.

The V and J genes are TRBV18 and TRBJ2-5, with D tentatively TRBD2 (6 bases). The germline gives CDR1 KGHSH, CDR2 LQKENI. Trimming cost V 2 bases and J 4 bases, with 14 bases left between them. CDR3 length equals 15 residues. The CDR3 loop reads CASSPWGTALETQYF. The CDR3 nucleotides read TGTGCCAGCTCACCATGGGGGACTGCCTTAGAGACCCAGTACTTC.

This chain uses TRBV6-5 with TRBJ1-2; TRBD1 agrees at 8 bases. V trimming: 3 bases; J trimming: 6 bases; junction bases outside the gene matches: 9. Germline V gene lookup returns CDR1 MNHEY and CDR2 SVGAGI. The CDR3 totals 15 residues. The CDR3 coding sequence is TGTGCCAGCAGTTATAGTGTTAACAGGGGGAATGGCTACACCTTC. Translation: CASSYSVNRGNGYTF.